This record covers a single TCR beta chain. There is no known antigen for this receptor. Within one base of it there is no much larger clone, and no base qualities were kept. The data originate from a study of shared clonotypes between healthy human individuals (dated by TCRdb to the early 2020s). The study in broad terms: A couple of women and three men aged 18 to 49 years were included in the cohort. For each donor, CD4 naive and CD4 memory were each run on three plates, CD8 naive on two plates, and CD8 memory on one plate. Blood TCR repertoires of five healthy adults were deeply sequenced to estimate repertoire size and the extent of clonotype sharing between individuals. To increase sequencing depth and limit assay-specific biases, TCR repertoire library preparation and sequencing were carried out by different laboratories using diverse techniques. Each donor's leukapheresis produced roughly between about 0.9 and 9.5 billion PBMCs. Study-wide findings and limitations: Clonotypes shared by all four sorted-subset donors showed higher generation probabilities than non-shared clonotypes. Incomplete sequencing was indicated by rarefaction of sorted-subset datasets, despite the large sequencing depth. Pairwise subsampling indicated that sequencing depth was expected to affect the degree of clonotype sharing among donors. When a few donors were compared, the shared fraction of clonotypes was 5% to 6.5% for naive CD4, more than 3% for naive CD8, 2% to 2.5% for memory CD4, and roughly 0.43% for memory CD8. Larger estimated clonotype richness was generally found for naive subsets than for memory subsets. The small number of donors limited the genetic and exposure-history diversity represented. Sampling was restricted to blood, and TCR repertoires in tissue are likely to differ from TCR repertoires in blood.

Cut back by 0 bases and 1 base, the V and J ends lie 10 bases apart. Including the terminal cysteine and phenylalanine, the CDR3 comprises 15 residues. The only DNA kept is the CDR3, 45 bases in frame from the first base. CDR1 and CDR2, per the germline V gene, are SGHRS and YFSETQ. TCR CDR3 regions were amplified from genomic DNA by multiplex PCR using the deep immunoSEQ assay. Genomic DNA extracted from each cell subset was distributed evenly over all wells of several immunoSEQ 96-well plates, and each plate served as one replicate. For sorted subsets, each replicate PCR was loaded with 200 ng genomic DNA, equivalent to 25,000 to 35,000 T cell genomes. The purified libraries were quantified using a Qubit 3.0 fluorometer, sized with a Bioanalyzer 2100, and then quantified again using the KAPA Library Quantification kit. Every immunoSEQ 96-well plate was sequenced on a dedicated single-read 150-cycle Illumina NextSeq 550 flow cell. For the original study's pipeline: Because only junctional sequences without quality scores were contained in the immunoSEQ output, filtering matching that applied to full-length reads could not be performed. To assign V/J genes and CDR3, sequences were annotated against IMGT germline references using PyIR, a Python wrapper for IgBLAST v1.9. Reads were filtered out if the reads had weak V/J assignments (E-value above 1e-6), no CDR3, stop codons, out-of-frame junctions, or ambiguous translated residues. V3J clonotypes were defined by identical inferred V gene, J gene, and CDR3 amino acid sequence. The percentage overlap between two repertoires was calculated by dividing the number of shared unique clonotypes by the size of the smaller repertoire. Richness of each repertoire was evaluated using RTK rarefaction, the Chao1 estimator, and Recon v2.1 estimates of unobserved clonotypes. OLGA was used to compute generation probabilities for all TCRbeta clonotypes that the gDNA method yielded from several donors. The table was pulled from immuneACCESS by TCRdb, which kept in-frame rearrangements only. Such tables lose some clones; where checked, under half of the loss comes from unresolved V genes, and the rest has no known cause. For V, J and clone size, that table is used; D and trimming come from the DNA. The table for this sample lists some 500,000 clones; more than 95% of them were counted only once. Approximately 0.067% of the sample is held by the ten biggest clonotypes.

Healthy HIV-negative adults with no recently reported acute infections or vaccinations were included as donors. All donors were Caucasian adults living in Nashville, Tennessee, USA. CD4+ T cells were enriched by magnetic negative selection; naive cells were then positively selected on CD45RA, and the negative fraction formed the memory subset. Blood was collected by leukapheresis, and PBMCs were isolated by Ficoll-Histopaque density gradient centrifugation and then cryopreserved in liquid nitrogen vapor phase. Analytical flow cytometry was used to check the purity and quantity of every magnetically sorted T cell population. Each sorted fraction had its genomic DNA isolated and then quantified by UV absorbance on a Nanodrop 2000c.

The sequence is built from TRBV5-1 and TRBJ1-1; the D segment cannot be called with confidence. The sequence was obtained from a woman in her twenties or thirties in good health. Sequencing was done on a sample of naive CD4+ T cells sorted from blood. This specimen's cell subset or site label, interpreted: CD45RA+ positively selected. The DNA sequence reads TGCGCCAGCAGCTTGGTGTTATGGGGGAACACTGAAGCTTTCTTT. Translated, this is CASSLVLWGNTEAFF.